This T cell receptor beta chain appears in the sequencing data of a study of shared clonotypes between healthy human individuals. Whole-study findings and limits: Non-shared clonotypes showed lower generation probabilities than clonotypes common to all four donors. How much donors shared clonotypes was expected to be affected by sequencing depth.

CDR3 length: 12 amino acids. V was pared by 4 bases and J by 2 bases, with 6 bases between. Germline CDR1 and CDR2: MGHDK and SYGVNS. In the original processing: Junction-only immunoSEQ data arrived without quality scores, meaning filtering differed. TCRdb's copy holds only in-frame clones and misses some; the assay was immunoSEQ multiplex PCR. That table gives V, J and clone size, and the DNA gave D and trimming. There are more than 2 million clones in the sample; roughly 93% occur only once, and about 1.6% lies in the top ten. Naive CD8 cells lacked CD45RO and underwent positive selection for CCR7, leaving out terminally differentiated effector memory CD45RA+ cells. There were no recent acute infections or vaccinations among the donors, who were healthy HIV-negative adults. As concerns this clone: The target antigen is unknown.

The chain links TRBV25-1 to TRBJ2-7; D not resolved. Sequencing input: naive CD8+ T cells from PBMCs. The TCR sequence derives from a man younger than 35 in good health. Some clones in this sample may be carry-over from other donors' samples. CDR3 in DNA: TGTGCCAGCAGTGCCCACCCCTACGAGCAGTACTTC. Residues: CASSAHPYEQYF.